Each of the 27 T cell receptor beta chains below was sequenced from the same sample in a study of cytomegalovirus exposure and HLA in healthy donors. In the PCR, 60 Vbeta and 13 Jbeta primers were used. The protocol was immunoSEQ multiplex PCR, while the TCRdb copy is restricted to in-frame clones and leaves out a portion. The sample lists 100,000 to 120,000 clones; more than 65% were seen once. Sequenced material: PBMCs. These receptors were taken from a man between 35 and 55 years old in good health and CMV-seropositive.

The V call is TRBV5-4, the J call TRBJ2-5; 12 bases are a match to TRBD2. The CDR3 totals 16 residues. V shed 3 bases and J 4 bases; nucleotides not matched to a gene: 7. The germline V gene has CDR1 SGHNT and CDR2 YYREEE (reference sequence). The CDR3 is CASSWKTSGSRETQYF. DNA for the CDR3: TGTGCCAGCAGCTGGAAGACTAGCGGGAGTCGAGAGACCCAGTACTTC.

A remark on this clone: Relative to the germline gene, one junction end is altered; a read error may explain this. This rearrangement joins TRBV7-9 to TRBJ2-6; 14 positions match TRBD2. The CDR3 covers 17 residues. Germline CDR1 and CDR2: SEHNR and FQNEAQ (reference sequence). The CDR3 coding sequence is TGTGCCAGCAGCGAGGGACTAGCGGGAGCTGGGGCCAACGGCCTGACTTTC. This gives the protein CASSEGLAGAGANGLTF.

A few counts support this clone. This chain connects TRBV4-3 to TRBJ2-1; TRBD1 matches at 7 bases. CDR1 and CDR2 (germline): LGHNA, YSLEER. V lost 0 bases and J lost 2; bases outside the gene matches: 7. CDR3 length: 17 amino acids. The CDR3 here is CASSQEEDRVTYNEQFF. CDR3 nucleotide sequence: TGCGCCAGCAGCCAAGAGGAAGACAGGGTTACCTACAATGAGCAGTTCTTC.

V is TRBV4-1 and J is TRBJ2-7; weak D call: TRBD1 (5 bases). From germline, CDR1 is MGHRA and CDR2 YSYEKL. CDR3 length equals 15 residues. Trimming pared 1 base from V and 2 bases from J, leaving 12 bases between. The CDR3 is CASSQASGLAYEQYF. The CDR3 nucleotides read TGCGCCAGCAGCCAAGCATCAGGGCTCGCCTACGAGCAGTACTTC.

CDR3 in DNA: TGTGCCAGCAGCCCTAGACTAGTTCCCGGGGAGCTGTTTTTT. Amino acids: CASSPRLVPGELFF. The chain recombines TRBV9 with TRBJ2-2, with D possibly being TRBD2 (6 bases). The CDR3 has 14 residues. Trimming stripped 4 bases from V and 6 bases from J, with 13 bases between. Germline CDR1 is SGDLS and CDR2 is YYNGEE.

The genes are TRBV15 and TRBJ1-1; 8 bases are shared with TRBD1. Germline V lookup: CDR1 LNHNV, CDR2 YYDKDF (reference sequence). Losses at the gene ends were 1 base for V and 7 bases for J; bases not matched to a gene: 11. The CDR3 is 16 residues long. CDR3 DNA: TGTGCCACCAGCAGAGTGGGACAGGAGGGGGGTTATGAAGCTTTCTTT. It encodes CATSRVGQEGGYEAFF.

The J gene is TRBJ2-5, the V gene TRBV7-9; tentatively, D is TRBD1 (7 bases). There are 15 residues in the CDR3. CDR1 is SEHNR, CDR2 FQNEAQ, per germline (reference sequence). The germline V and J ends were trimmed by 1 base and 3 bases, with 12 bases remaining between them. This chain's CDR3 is CASSLGAGGKETQYF. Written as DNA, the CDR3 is TGTGCCAGCAGCTTAGGGGCAGGGGGGAAAGAGACCCAGTACTTC.

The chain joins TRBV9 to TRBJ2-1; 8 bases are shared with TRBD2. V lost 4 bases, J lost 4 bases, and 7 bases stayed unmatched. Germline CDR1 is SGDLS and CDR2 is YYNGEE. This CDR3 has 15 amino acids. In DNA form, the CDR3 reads TGTGCCAGCAGCCCCCCCGGGGGGGCATACAATGAGCAGTTCTTC. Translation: CASSPPGGAYNEQFF.

The DNA of the CDR3 is TGTGCCAGTAATAGCGTGGCCGGGGGCTACACCTTC. It yields the protein CASNSVAGGYTF. The gene calls are TRBV19 and TRBJ1-2; D remains unclear. There are 12 residues in the CDR3. Trimming removed 7 bases from V and 8 bases from J, with 14 bases in between. Per the germline V gene, CDR1 is LNHDA and CDR2 is SQIVND (reference sequence).

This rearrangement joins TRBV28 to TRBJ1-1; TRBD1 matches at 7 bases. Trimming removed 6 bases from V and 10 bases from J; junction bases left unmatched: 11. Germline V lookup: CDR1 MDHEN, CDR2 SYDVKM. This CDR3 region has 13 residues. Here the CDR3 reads CASRSQGLRGAFF. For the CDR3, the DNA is TGTGCCAGCAGATCACAGGGGTTGAGGGGAGCTTTCTTT.

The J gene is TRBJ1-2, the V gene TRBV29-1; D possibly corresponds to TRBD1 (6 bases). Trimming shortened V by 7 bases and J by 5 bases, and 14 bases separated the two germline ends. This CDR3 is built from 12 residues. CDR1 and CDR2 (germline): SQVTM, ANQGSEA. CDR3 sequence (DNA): TGCAGCGCGACCGGACAGAATTATGGCTACACCTTC. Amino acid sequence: CSATGQNYGYTF.

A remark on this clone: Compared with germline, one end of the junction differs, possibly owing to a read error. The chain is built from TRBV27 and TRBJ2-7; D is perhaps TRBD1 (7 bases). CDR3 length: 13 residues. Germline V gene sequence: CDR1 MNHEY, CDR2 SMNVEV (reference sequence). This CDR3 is CASSPSGGGQKTF. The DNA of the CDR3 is TGTGCCAGCAGCCCTTCCGGAGGGGGACAGAAGACTTTC.

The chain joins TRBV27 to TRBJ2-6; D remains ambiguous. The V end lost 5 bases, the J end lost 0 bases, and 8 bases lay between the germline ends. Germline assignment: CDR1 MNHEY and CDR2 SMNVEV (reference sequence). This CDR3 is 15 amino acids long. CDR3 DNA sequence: TGTGCCAGCAGTACAGTCTTCTCTGGGGCCAACGTCCTGACTTTC. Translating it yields CASSTVFSGANVLTF.

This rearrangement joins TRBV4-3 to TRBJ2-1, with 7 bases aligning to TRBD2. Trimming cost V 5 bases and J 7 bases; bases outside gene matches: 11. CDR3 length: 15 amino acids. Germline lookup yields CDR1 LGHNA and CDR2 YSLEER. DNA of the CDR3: TGCGCCAGCAGCTTTATGGGCGGGAGCGGTAATGAGCAGTTCTTC. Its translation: CASSFMGGSGNEQFF.

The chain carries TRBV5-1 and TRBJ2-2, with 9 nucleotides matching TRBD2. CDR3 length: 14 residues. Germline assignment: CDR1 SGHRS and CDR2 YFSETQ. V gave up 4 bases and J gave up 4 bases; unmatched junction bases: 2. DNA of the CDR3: TGCGCCAGCAGCCAGACTAGCGGCACCGGGGAGCTGTTTTTT. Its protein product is CASSQTSGTGELFF. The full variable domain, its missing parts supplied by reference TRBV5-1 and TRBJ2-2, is KAGVTQTPRYLIKTRGQQVTLSCSPISGHRSVSWYQQTPGQGLQFLFEYFSETQRNKGNFPGRFSGRQFSNSRSEMNVSTLELGDSALYLCASSQTSGTGELFFGEGSRLTVL.

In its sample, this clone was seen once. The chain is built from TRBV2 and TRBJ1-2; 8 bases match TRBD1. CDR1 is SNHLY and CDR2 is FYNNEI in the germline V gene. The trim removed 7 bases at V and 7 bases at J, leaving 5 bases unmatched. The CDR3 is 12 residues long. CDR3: CASMNRGSGYTF. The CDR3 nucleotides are TGTGCCAGCATGAACAGGGGGAGTGGCTACACCTTC.

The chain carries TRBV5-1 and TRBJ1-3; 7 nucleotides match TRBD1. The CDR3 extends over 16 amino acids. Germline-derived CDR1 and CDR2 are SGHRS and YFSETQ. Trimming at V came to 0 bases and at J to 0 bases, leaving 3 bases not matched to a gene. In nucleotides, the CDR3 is TGCGCCAGCAGCTTGGGGACAGGCAGCTCTGGAAACACCATATATTTT. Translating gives CASSLGTGSSGNTIYF.

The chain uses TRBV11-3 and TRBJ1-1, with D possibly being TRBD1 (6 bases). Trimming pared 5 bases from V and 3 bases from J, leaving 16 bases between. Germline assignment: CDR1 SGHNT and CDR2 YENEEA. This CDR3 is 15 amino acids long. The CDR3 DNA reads TGTGCCAGCAGCCTCACAGGGCGCTGGGACACTGAAGCTTTCTTT. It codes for CASSLTGRWDTEAFF.

CDR3 sequence: CAISSDMNTEAFF. CDR3 bases: TGTGCCATATCATCAGACATGAACACTGAAGCTTTCTTT. The chain combines TRBV10-3 with TRBJ1-1; D is unclear. The ends were cut back, 9 bases at V and 0 bases at J, with 11 bases in the middle. Germline V gene sequence: CDR1 ENHRY, CDR2 SYGVKD. There are 13 residues in the CDR3.

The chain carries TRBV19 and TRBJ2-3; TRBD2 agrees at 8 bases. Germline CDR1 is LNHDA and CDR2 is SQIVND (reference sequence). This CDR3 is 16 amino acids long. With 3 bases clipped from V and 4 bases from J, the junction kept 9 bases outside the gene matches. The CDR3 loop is CASSISSGRGADTQYF. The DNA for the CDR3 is TGTGCCAGTAGTATTAGCAGCGGGAGAGGGGCAGATACGCAGTATTTT.

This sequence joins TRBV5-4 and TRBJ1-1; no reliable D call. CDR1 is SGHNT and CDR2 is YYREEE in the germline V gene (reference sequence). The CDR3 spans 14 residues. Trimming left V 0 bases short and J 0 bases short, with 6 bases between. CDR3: CASSLVDVNTEAFF. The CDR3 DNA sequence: TGTGCCAGCAGCTTGGTAGATGTGAACACTGAAGCTTTCTTT.

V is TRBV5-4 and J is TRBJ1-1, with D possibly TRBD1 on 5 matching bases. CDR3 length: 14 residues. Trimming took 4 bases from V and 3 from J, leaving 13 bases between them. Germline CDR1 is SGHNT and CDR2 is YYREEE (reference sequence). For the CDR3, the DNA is TGTGCCAGCAGCCCCAACCAGGGATACACTGAAGCTTTCTTT. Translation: CASSPNQGYTEAFF. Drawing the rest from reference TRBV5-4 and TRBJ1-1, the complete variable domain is ETGVTQSPTHLIKTRGQQVTLRCSSQSGHNTVSWYQQALGQGPQFIFQYYREEENGRGNFPPRFSGLQFPNYSSELNVNALELDDSALYLCASSPNQGYTEAFFGQGTRLTVV.

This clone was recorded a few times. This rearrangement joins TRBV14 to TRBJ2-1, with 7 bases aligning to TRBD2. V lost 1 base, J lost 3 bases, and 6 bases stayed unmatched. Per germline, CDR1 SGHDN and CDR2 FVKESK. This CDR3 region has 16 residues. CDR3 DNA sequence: TGTGCCAGCAGCCAAGTCGCGGGAGTGGGCTACAATGAGCAGTTCTTC. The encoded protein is CASSQVAGVGYNEQFF.

The CDR3: CASRLAGGETQYF. CDR3 nucleotides: TGTGCCAGTAGGTTAGCGGGAGGAGAGACCCAGTACTTC. The chain links TRBV19 to TRBJ2-5, with 10 bases that match TRBD2. Trimming cost V 6 bases and J 4 bases; bases outside gene matches: 2. The germline gives CDR1 LNHDA, CDR2 SQIVND (reference sequence). The CDR3 loop spans 13 amino acids.

The CDR3 region is CASSPTGTGSRNTEAFF. The CDR3 DNA reads TGTGCCAGTAGCCCGACAGGGACAGGGAGTAGGAACACTGAAGCTTTCTTT. The V gene is TRBV19, the J gene TRBJ1-1; 9 bases are a match to TRBD1. V shed 6 bases and J 1 base; nucleotides not matched to a gene: 12. The CDR3 totals 17 residues. Germline V gene sequence: CDR1 LNHDA, CDR2 SQIVND (reference sequence).

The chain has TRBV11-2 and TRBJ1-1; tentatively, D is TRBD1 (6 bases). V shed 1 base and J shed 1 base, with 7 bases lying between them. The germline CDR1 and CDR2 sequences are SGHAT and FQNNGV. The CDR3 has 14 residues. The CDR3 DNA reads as TGTGCCAGCAGCTTAGCACAGGGGAACACTGAAGCTTTCTTT. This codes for CASSLAQGNTEAFF.

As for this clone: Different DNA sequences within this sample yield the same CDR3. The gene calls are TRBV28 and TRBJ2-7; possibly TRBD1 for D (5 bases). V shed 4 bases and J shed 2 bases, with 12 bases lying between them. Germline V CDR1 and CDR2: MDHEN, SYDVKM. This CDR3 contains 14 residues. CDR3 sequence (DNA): TGTGCCAGCAGTTCCGGCCAGGGAACCTACGAGCAGTACTTC. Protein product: CASSSGQGTYEQYF.